This T cell receptor beta chain was sequenced in a study of T-cell memory formation after mild COVID-19 (TCRdb year 2021). Some background on the complete study: Most TCR sequence clusters were specific to one of the two donors. In a couple of donors, T-cell clones that expanded and contracted after mild COVID-19 were tracked by sequencing TCRalpha and TCRbeta repertoires over time. The cohort comprised two young, previously healthy adult volunteers, one female and one male.

Sequencing took place on an Illumina NovaSeq 6000. TCRalpha and TCRbeta cDNA libraries were constructed by 5'RACE with constant-segment primers, with sample barcodes and unique molecular identifiers being introduced. Trizol reagent was used to extract RNA from every sample. Library amplification was performed in two PCR steps, and a second sample barcode and Illumina TruSeq adapters were introduced in the second step. The libraries were sequenced on an Illumina NovaSeq using 2 x 150 bp paired-end reads. The source study handled its data this way. Reads were demultiplexed and collapsed into UMI-guided consensus sequences with migec v1.2.7. Using mixcr v2.1.11, UMI consensuses were aligned to TRA and TRB V and J templates and then assembled into clonotypes. A clonotype was counted as expanded or contracted only when both edgeR and NoisET called the clonotype significant, with the noise models trained on biological replicates. edgeR calls used a false discovery rate-adjusted p below 0.01 and a log2 fold-change threshold of 1. As an exploratory analysis of dynamics, PCA with hierarchical clustering was applied to max-normalized trajectories of the 1000 most abundant clonotypes. Separately sequenced CD4+ and CD8+ repertoires were used to assign the CD4 or CD8 phenotype of responding clones. TCRdb reran the public reads through fastp at Q25 and MiXCR, keeping productive beta chains. Each record represents a unique CDR3 protein, reported with the most common genes and DNA among its rows. TCRdb, not the original authors, processed these V and J calls. The sample table contains fewer than 350,000 distinct CDR3 sequences; only one count was recorded for 15% to 20% of them. The leading ten clones occupy about 20% of the sample.

This clonotype was seen more than once but under ten times. Its antigen is still unknown. No per-base quality is available; no much larger clone lies one base away. PBMCs were isolated by Ficoll-Paque density gradient centrifugation. Reading from cysteine to phenylalanine, the CDR3 counts 15 amino acids. Of all the DNA, just the CDR3 is kept, 45 bases in frame from base 1. The V end loses 4 bases and the J end loses 1 base, and a stretch of 13 bases separates them. Via the germline V gene (reference sequence), CDR1 is SGHAT and CDR2 FQDESV. The full study reports these points: Some responding clones were found in pre-infection memory, which suggests that pre-existing cross-reactive memory T cells took part in the SARS-CoV-2 response. Contracting CD4+ clones were located mainly in the CM and EM memory subsets, whereas CD8+ clones were found to be enriched in EMRA. SARS-CoV-2 specificity of the second-wave clones peaking on day 37 was not confirmed. Only two mild cases were covered by the study, and larger cohorts that include severe cases with pre-infection samples were considered necessary. From day 15 to 85, contracting clones showed balanced CD4/CD8 phenotypes, whereas a second wave of clones that expanded from day 15 to 37 leaned towards CD4+.

The receptor chain draws on TRBV11-1 and TRBJ2-5; TRBD2 could be the D gene, as 5 bases match. Sequencing input: PBMCs or a T cell subset sorted from them (not recorded which). The clonotype originates from a man between 18 and 29 years old who had mild COVID-19 (a few samples of this study predate the infection). The sample titles of this study are shuffled in the database, so cell type and time point are left out; the donor was told from shared clones. The sequenced DNA is TGTGCCAGCAGCTGGTGGGGAGCGGCCCAAGAGACCCAGTACTTC. Translated, this gives CASSWWGAAQETQYF.